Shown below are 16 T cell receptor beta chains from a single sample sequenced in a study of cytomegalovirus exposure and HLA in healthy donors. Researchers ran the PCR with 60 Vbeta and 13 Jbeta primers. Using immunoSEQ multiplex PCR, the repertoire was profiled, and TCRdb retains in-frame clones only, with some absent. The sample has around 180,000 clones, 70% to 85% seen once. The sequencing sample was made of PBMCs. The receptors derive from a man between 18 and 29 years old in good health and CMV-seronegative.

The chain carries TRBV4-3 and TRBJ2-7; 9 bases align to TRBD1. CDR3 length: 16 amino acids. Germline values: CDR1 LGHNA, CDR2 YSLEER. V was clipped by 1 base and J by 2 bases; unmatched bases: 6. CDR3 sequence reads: CASSQAGTGITYEQYF. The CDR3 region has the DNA TGCGCCAGCAGCCAAGCCGGGACAGGGATAACCTACGAGCAGTACTTC.

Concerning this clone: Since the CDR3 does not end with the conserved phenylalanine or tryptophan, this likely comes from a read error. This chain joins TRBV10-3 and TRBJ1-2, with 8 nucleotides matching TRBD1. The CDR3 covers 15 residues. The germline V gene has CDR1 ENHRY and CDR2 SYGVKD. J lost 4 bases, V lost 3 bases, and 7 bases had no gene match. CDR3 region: CAISDLVGQVYGYTL. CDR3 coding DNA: TGTGCCATCAGTGATTTAGTGGGACAGGTCTATGGCTACACCCTC.

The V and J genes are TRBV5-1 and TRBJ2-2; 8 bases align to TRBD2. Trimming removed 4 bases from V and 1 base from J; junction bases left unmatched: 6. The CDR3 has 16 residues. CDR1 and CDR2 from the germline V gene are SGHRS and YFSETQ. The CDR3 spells CASSLLAAKNTGELFF. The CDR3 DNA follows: TGCGCCAGCAGCCTACTAGCGGCCAAGAACACCGGGGAGCTGTTTTTT. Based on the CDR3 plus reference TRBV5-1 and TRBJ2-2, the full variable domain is KAGVTQTPRYLIKTRGQQVTLSCSPISGHRSVSWYQQTPGQGLQFLFEYFSETQRNKGNFPGRFSGRQFSNSRSEMNVSTLELGDSALYLCASSLLAAKNTGELFFGEGSRLTVL.

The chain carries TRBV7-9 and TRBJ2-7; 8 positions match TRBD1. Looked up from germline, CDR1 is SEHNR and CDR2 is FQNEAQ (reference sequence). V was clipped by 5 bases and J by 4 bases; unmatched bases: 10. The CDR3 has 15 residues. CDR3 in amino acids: CASSGRQGIIYEQYF. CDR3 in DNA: TGTGCCAGCAGCGGAAGACAGGGGATTATTTACGAGCAGTACTTC.

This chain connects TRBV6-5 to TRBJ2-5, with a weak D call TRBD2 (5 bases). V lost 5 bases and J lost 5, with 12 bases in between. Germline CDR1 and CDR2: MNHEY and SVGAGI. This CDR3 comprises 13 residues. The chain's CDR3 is CASSPGPGETQYF. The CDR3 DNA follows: TGTGCCAGCAGTCCTGGACCGGGGGAGACCCAGTACTTC.

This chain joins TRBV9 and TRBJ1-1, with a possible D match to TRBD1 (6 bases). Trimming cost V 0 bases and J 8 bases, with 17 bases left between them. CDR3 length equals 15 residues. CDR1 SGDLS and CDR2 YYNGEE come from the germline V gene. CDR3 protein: CASSVDPRGTTEAFF. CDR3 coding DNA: TGTGCCAGCAGCGTAGACCCCCGTGGGACAACCGAAGCTTTCTTT.

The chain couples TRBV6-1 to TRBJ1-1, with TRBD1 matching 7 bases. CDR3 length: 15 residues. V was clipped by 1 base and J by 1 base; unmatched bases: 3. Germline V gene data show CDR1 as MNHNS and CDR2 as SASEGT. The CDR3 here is CASSEGQGGNTEAFF. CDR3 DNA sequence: TGTGCCAGCAGTGAAGGACAGGGAGGGAACACTGAAGCTTTCTTT.

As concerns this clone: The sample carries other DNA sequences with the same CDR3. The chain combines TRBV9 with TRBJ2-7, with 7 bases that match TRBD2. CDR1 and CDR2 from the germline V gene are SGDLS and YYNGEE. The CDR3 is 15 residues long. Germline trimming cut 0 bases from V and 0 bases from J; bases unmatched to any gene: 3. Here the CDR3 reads CASSVGGDYSYEQYF. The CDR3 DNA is TGTGCCAGCAGCGTAGGGGGGGACTACTCCTACGAGCAGTACTTC.

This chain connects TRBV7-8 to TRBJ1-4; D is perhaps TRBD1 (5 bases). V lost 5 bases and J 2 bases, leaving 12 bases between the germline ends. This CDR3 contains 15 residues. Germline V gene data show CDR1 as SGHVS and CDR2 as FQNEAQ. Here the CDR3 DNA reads TGTGCCAGCAGCGGGCCCCGGGGGACTAATGAAAAACTGTTTTTT. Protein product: CASSGPRGTNEKLFF.

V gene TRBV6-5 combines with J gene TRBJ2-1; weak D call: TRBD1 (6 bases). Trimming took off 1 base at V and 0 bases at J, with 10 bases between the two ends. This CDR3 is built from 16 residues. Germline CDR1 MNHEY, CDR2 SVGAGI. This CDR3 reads CASSYLQGASYNEQFF. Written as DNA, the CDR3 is TGTGCCAGCAGTTACTTACAGGGAGCCTCCTACAATGAGCAGTTCTTC.

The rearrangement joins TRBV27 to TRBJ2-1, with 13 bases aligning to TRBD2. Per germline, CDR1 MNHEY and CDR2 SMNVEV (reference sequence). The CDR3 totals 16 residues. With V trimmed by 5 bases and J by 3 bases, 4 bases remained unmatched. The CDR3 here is CASSDGTSGIYNEQFF. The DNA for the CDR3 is TGTGCCAGCAGTGATGGGACTAGCGGGATCTACAATGAGCAGTTCTTC.

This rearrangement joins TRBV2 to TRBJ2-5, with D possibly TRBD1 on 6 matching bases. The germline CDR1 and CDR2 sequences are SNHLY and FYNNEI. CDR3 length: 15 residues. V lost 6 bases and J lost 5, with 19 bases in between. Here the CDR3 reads CASSRDRLSGETQYF. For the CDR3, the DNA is TGTGCCAGCAGCCGCGACAGGCTATCTGGGGAGACCCAGTACTTC. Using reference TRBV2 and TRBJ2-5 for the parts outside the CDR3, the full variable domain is EPEVTQTPSHQVTQMGQEVILRCVPISNHLYFYWYRQILGQKVEFLVSFYNNEISEKSEIFDDQFSVERPDGSNFTLKIRSTKLEDSAMYFCASSRDRLSGETQYFGPGTRLLVL.

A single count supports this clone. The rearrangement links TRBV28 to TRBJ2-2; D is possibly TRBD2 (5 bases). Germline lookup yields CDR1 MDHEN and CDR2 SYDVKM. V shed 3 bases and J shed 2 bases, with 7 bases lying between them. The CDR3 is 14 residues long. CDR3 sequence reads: CASSLGDNTGELFF. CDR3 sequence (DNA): TGTGCCAGCAGTTTGGGAGACAACACCGGGGAGCTGTTTTTT.

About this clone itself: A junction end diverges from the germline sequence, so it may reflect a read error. The CDR3: CASSLATGIPTGELFF. The CDR3 DNA reads as TGTGCTAGCAGCTTAGCGACAGGGATCCCTACCGGGGAGCTGTTTTTT. The rearrangement links TRBV7-7 to TRBJ2-2; 7 nucleotides agree with TRBD1. The CDR3 length is 16 residues. CDR1 and CDR2 (germline): SSHAT, FNYEAQ (reference sequence).

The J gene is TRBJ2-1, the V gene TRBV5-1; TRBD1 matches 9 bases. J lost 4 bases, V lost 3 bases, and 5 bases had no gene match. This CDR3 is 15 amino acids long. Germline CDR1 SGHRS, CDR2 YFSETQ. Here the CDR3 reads CASSSNRGPYNEQFF. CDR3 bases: TGCGCCAGCAGCTCCAACAGGGGGCCGTACAATGAGCAGTTCTTC.

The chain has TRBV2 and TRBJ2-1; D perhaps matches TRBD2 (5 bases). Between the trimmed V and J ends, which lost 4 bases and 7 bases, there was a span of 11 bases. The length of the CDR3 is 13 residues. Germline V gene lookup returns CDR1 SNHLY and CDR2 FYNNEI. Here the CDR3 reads CASSGIRGNEQFF. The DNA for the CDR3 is TGTGCCAGCAGTGGAATACGGGGAAATGAGCAGTTCTTC.